This is a list of T cell receptor beta chains from one sample in a study of T-cell reconstitution after alpha-beta-depleted transplantation in children. In TCRdb, the PCR reads were re-called with MiXCR into one record per CDR3 protein. The table lists more than 450,000 distinct CDR3 sequences, about 16% of them singletons. This specimen was PBMCs from the stem cell graft donor, taken from the stem cell graft. The receptors were gathered from a human donor who donated a stem cell graft to a child with acute lymphoblastic leukemia. The CDR3 runs from the conserved cysteine through the conserved F or W. Fields, in order: V gene, D gene, clone size, J gene, CDR3 protein, CDR3 DNA. D genes are given only for firm matches. The size entry is marked missing in some rows and otherwise reads once, few, many or a size class.

V: TRBV3-1
D: NA
size: few
J: TRBJ2-2
CDR3: CASSHTAPQPGELFF
DNA: TGTGCCAGCAGCCATACGGCGCCCCAACCCGGGGAGCTGTTTTTT

V: TRBV12-3/TRBV12-4
D: TRBD1
size: few
J: TRBJ1-1
CDR3: CASSQEPRQGWPEAFF
DNA: TGTGCCAGCAGCCAAGAGCCCCGACAGGGGTGGCCTGAAGCTTTCTTT

V: TRBV19
D: TRBD2
size: NA
J: TRBJ2-7
CDR3: CASSQETSGGGYEQYF
DNA: TGTGCCAGTAGTCAAGAAACTAGCGGAGGAGGCTACGAGCAGTACTTC

V: TRBV15
D: TRBD1
size: NA
J: TRBJ2-1
CDR3: CATSRPGQGALRSYNEQFF
DNA: TGTGCCACCAGTCGACCGGGACAGGGGGCGCTGAGATCCTACAATGAGCAGTTCTTC

V: TRBV19
D: TRBD1
size: few
J: TRBJ1-2
CDR3: CASSTDRAYGYTF
DNA: TGTGCCAGTAGTACGGACAGGGCCTATGGCTACACCTTC

V: TRBV12-3/TRBV12-4
D: TRBD2
size: NA
J: TRBJ2-5
CDR3: CASSLEVAGGTETQYF
DNA: TGTGCCAGCAGTTTGGAGGTGGCGGGAGGGACAGAGACCCAGTACTTC

V: TRBV12-3/TRBV12-4
D: NA
size: NA
J: TRBJ2-7
CDR3: CASSLMSIIRRPSYEQYF
DNA: TGTGCCAGCAGTTTAATGTCCATTATCCGGAGACCCTCCTACGAGCAGTACTTC

V: TRBV5-6
D: NA
size: NA
J: TRBJ1-3
CDR3: CASSLKGYSGNTIYF
DNA: TGTGCCAGCAGCTTGAAGGGGTATTCTGGAAACACCATATATTTT

V: TRBV5-4
D: NA
size: NA
J: TRBJ2-4
CDR3: CASSSRQGGHIQYF
DNA: TGTGCCAGCAGCTCGCGACAGGGAGGGCACATTCAGTACTTC

V: TRBV6-2/TRBV6-3
D: NA
size: NA
J: TRBJ2-2
CDR3: CASRRRTGELFF
DNA: TGTGCCAGCAGGCGGAGGACCGGGGAGCTGTTTTTT

V: TRBV7-9
D: NA
size: NA
J: TRBJ2-1
CDR3: CASSLGISGEQFF
DNA: TGTGCCAGCAGCTTAGGCATTTCGGGTGAGCAGTTCTTC

V: TRBV5-1
D: NA
size: NA
J: TRBJ2-1
CDR3: CASSPALRSEQFF
DNA: TGCGCCAGCAGCCCAGCTCTACGTAGTGAGCAGTTCTTC

V: TRBV18
D: NA
size: few
J: TRBJ1-1
CDR3: CASSPPEGQTGTEAFF
DNA: TGTGCCAGCTCACCACCTGAGGGGCAAACGGGAACTGAAGCTTTCTTT

V: TRBV7-3
D: NA
size: NA
J: TRBJ1-1
CDR3: CASSLLWQGITEAFF
DNA: TGTGCCAGCAGCTTATTATGGCAGGGGATCACTGAAGCTTTCTTT

V: TRBV9
D: NA
size: NA
J: TRBJ2-7
CDR3: CASSVEAGPSYEQYF
DNA: TGTGCCAGCAGCGTAGAGGCAGGCCCCTCCTACGAGCAGTACTTC

V: TRBV5-6
D: NA
size: few
J: TRBJ2-7
CDR3: CASSLVISPRNSYEQYF
DNA: TGTGCCAGCAGCTTGGTTATCTCTCCCCGTAACTCCTACGAGCAGTACTTC